A selection of T cell receptor beta chains follows, all from one sample in a study of T cell changes during pregnancy in multiple sclerosis. Here immunoSEQ multiplex PCR was the method, and the copy in TCRdb shows in-frame clones only, minus some. The sample holds tens of thousands of clones; roughly 88% are singletons and the top ten take approximately 1.5%. Sequencing was performed on peripheral blood, taken in the first trimester of pregnancy. Receptor source: a female donor in good health, enrolled as a control in a pregnancy study. The CDR3 runs from the conserved cysteine through the conserved F or W. The D gene is left open where the match is weak. Only part of the rows carry a size: once, few, many, or a class if the clone is expanded.

TRBV18	TRBJ2-1	NA	NA	CASSPRNLARNEQFF	TGTGCCAGCTCACCTCGGAATCTAGCTAGGAATGAGCAGTTCTTC
TRBV11-2	TRBJ2-1	NA	once	CASRPMRTQYGNPGQQFF	TGTGCCAGCAGACCAATGCGGACACAGTATGGAAACCCAGGCCAGCAGTTCTTC
TRBV5-1	TRBJ1-2	NA	once	CASSLAGLYYGYTF	TGCGCCAGCAGCTTGGCGGGACTTTACTATGGCTACACCTTC
TRBV28	TRBJ1-4	TRBD1	NA	CASSPSGTGNEKLFF	TGTGCCAGCAGTCCATCGGGGACAGGGAATGAAAAACTGTTTTTT
TRBV5-1	TRBJ2-1	TRBD2	NA	CASSPGLAAFSYNEQFF	TGCGCCAGCAGCCCCGGACTAGCGGCCTTCTCCTACAATGAGCAGTTCTTC
TRBV5-4	TRBJ2-1	NA	NA	CASSHYDPSSYNEQFF	TGTGCCAGCAGCCACTACGACCCAAGCTCCTACAATGAGCAGTTCTTC
TRBV19	TRBJ1-1	NA	few	CASSEKAGYTEAFF	TGTGCCAGTAGTGAGAAGGCAGGGTACACTGAAGCTTTCTTT
TRBV7-8	TRBJ2-5	NA	NA	CASSLNFAGQETQYF	TGTGCCAGCAGCTTAAACTTTGCGGGGCAAGAGACCCAGTACTTC
TRBV30	TRBJ2-1	NA	once	CAWGLSGTAEFF	TGTGCCTGGGGACTATCCGGGACCGCGGAGTTCTTC
TRBV4-1	TRBJ2-7	NA	NA	CASSQADILSSYEQYF	TGCGCCAGCAGCCAGGCGGACATTTTAAGCTCCTACGAGCAGTACTTC
TRBV15	TRBJ2-1	NA	NA	CATSRDRDEQFF	TGTGCCACCAGCAGAGATCGGGATGAGCAGTTCTTC
TRBV5-1	TRBJ1-1	NA	NA	CASSDGQPNTEAFF	TGCGCCAGCAGCGATGGACAACCGAACACTGAAGCTTTCTTT